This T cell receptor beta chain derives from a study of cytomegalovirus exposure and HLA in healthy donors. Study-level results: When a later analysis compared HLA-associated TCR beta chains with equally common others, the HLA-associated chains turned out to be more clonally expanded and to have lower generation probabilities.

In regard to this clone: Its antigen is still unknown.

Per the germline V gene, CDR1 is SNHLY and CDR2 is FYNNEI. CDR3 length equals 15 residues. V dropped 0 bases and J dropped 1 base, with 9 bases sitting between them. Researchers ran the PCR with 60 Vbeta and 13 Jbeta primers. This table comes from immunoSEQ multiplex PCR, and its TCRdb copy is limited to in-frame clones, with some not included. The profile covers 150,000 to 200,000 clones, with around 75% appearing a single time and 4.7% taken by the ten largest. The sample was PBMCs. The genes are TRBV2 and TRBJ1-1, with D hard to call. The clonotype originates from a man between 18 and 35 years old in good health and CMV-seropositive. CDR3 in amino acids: CASSEARVRNTEAFF. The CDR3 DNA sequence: TGTGCCAGCAGTGAAGCGAGGGTAAGGAACACTGAAGCTTTCTTT. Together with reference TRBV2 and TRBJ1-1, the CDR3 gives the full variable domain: EPEVTQTPSHQVTQMGQEVILRCVPISNHLYFYWYRQILGQKVEFLVSFYNNEISEKSEIFDDQFSVERPDGSNFTLKIRSTKLEDSAMYFCASSEARVRNTEAFFGQGTRLTVV.